A selection of T cell receptor beta chains follows, all from one sample in a study of T cells after yellow fever vaccination. TCRdb reprocessed the 5' RACE reads via MiXCR and lists one record per CDR3 protein. The data contain a few hundred thousand distinct CDR3 sequences, under 15% of them seen just once; the ten biggest clones take up 3.2%. This sample comprised CD4+ T cells sorted from PBMCs, obtained 15 days after the yellow fever booster vaccination. The source is a man between 18 and 35 years old who received the YFV17D yellow fever vaccine. The CDR3 runs from the conserved cysteine through the conserved F or W. The order of the fields is V gene, J gene, D gene, clone size, CDR3 DNA, CDR3 protein. The D gene is left open where the match is weak. A row's size may be missing; if present it is once, few, many or a size class.

>TRBV5-1|TRBJ2-7|TRBD1|NA
TGCGCCAGCAGCTTGCTGACAGGGGGCAACGAGCAGTACTTC
CASSLLTGGNEQYF
>TRBV6-6|TRBJ1-1|NA|NA
TGTGCCAGCAGCACAGGGAGAGTGGTGGAGACTGAAGCTTTCTTT
CASSTGRVVETEAFF
>TRBV28|TRBJ1-5|NA|few
TGTGCCAGCAGTTTAGAGTCGGGTATGAAACAGCCCCAGCATTTT
CASSLESGMKQPQHF
>TRBV5-1|TRBJ1-3|NA|few
TGCGCCAGCAGCTTGGAAGGTTCTGGAAACACCATATATTTT
CASSLEGSGNTIYF
>TRBV7-9|TRBJ2-3|NA|many
TGTGCCAGCAGCTTAGCCCCAGATACGCAGTATTTT
CASSLAPDTQYF
>TRBV7-7|TRBJ2-5|NA|NA
TGTGCCAGCAGCCCGAAAGCGACCGGGACGTATGCCCGCTGGGAGACCCAGTACTTC
CASSPKATGTYARWETQYF
>TRBV5-1|TRBJ1-5|NA|NA
TGCGCCAGCAGCTTTGGGGGAGCCAATCAGCCCCAGCATTTT
CASSFGGANQPQHF
>TRBV20-1|TRBJ1-6|TRBD1|NA
TGCAGTGCTTCCTTGGCAGGGGGAGGTTCACCCCTCCACTTT
CSASLAGGGSPLHF
>TRBV5-1|TRBJ2-5|NA|many
TGCGCCAGCAGCTTGGAACGGGCAGGGGAGACCCAGTACTTC
CASSLERAGETQYF
>TRBV5-6|TRBJ2-2|NA|NA
TGTGCCAGCTGCTTTACCTTCACCGGGGAGCTGTTTTTT
CASCFTFTGELFF
>TRBV2|TRBJ1-2|NA|few
TGTGCCAGCACCGAGGGCTATGGCTACACCTTC
CASTEGYGYTF
>TRBV10-3|TRBJ1-6|NA|NA
TGTGCCATCGCTAATAGAGGCGTTGGGAATTCACCCCTCCACTTT
CAIANRGVGNSPLHF
>TRBV5-4|TRBJ1-1|NA|NA
TGTGCCAGCAGCAGGTCCGACAGGCCGGTGAACACTGAAGCTTTCTTT
CASSRSDRPVNTEAFF
>TRBV5-4|TRBJ2-1|TRBD2|NA
TGTGCCAGCAGCCGGATTTCTAGCGGGGGGCCCGCCTCCTACAATGAGCAGTTCTTC
CASSRISSGGPASYNEQFF
>TRBV5-4|TRBJ2-5|NA|NA
TGTGCCAGCAGCTTGGAAAGCCAAGAGACCCAGTACTTC
CASSLESQETQYF
>TRBV10-3|TRBJ2-5|NA|few
TGTGCCATCAGTGAGAGTTCAGGAATCCCAGAGACCCAGTACTTC
CAISESSGIPETQYF
>TRBV6-2/TRBV6-3|TRBJ1-1|NA|NA
TGTGCCAGCAATCAGAACATGAACACTGAAGCTTTCTTT
CASNQNMNTEAFF